This T cell receptor (beta chain) comes out of a study of T cell responses to AZD1222 COVID-19 vaccine. Broader study findings: Dominant at 160-218 and 743-854, vaccine-associated CD4 TCRs also spanned spike.

This table comes from immunoSEQ multiplex PCR, and its TCRdb copy is limited to in-frame clones, with some not included. This sample yields 120,000 or so clones, of which 90% are seen a single time; roughly 4.4% belongs to the top ten. V lost 4 bases to trimming and J lost 2 bases; unmatched junction nucleotides: 4. CDR3 length: 14 amino acids. Germline V gives CDR1 SGHKS, CDR2 YYEKEE (reference sequence). On this clone itself: Its antigen remains unknown.

The gene calls are TRBV5-5 and TRBJ1-1; 8 bases are shared with TRBD1. The sequence derives from an adult in good health. Sequencing used peripheral blood, obtained on day 0 of MenACWY control vaccination. As DNA, the CDR3 is TGTGCCAGCAGCCCCGGACAGGGCAACACTGAAGCTTTCTTT. Translating gives CASSPGQGNTEAFF.